These 3 T cell receptor beta chains were all obtained from the same sample, sequenced in a study of blood T cells in healthy people across ages (dated by TCRdb to between 2014 and 2017). The library was generated by 5' RACE. Sequencing used an Illumina HiSeq 2500. A second roughly 7 to 11 cycle PCR used a sample-barcoded 5' primer and a J-beta primer mix. TCRdb applied fastp at Q25 and MiXCR to the public reads, then kept only in-frame beta chains. Rows matching on CDR3 protein sequence are summarized as one entry with the most common DNA and genes. This sample is represented by 600,000 to 800,000 distinct CDR3 sequences; under 25% of them were singletons. The ten largest clonotypes hold about 3.6% of the sample. Sequenced: blood. These TCRs come from a man between 70 and 80 years old in good health.

V gene TRBV12-3 or TRBV12-4 combines with J gene TRBJ1-1; D is undetermined. V lost 1 base, J lost 10 bases, and 10 bases lay in between. This CDR3 region has 12 residues. This chain's CDR3 is CASSLGPGPAFF. The DNA for the CDR3 is TGTGCCAGCAGTTTAGGGCCTGGGCCAGCTTTCTTT.

This chain joins TRBV29-1 and TRBJ2-7; 10 nucleotides line up with TRBD2. Losses at the gene ends were 5 bases for V and 0 bases for J; bases not matched to a gene: 7. Germline CDR1 and CDR2: SQVTM and ANQGSEA. This CDR3 is 15 amino acids long. This CDR3 is CSVPGTSATSYEQYF. Written as DNA, the CDR3 is TGCAGCGTTCCCGGGACTAGCGCTACCTCCTACGAGCAGTACTTC.

The table lists this clonotype with a few counts. The chain couples TRBV5-1 to TRBJ2-1, with 9 bases matching TRBD1. The V gene's germline CDR1 is SGHRS and CDR2 YFSETQ. The CDR3 spans 14 residues. V trimming: 4 bases; J trimming: 3 bases; junction bases outside the gene matches: 2. The CDR3, as DNA: TGCGCCAGCAGCGGGGACAGGGACTACAATGAGCAGTTCTTC. Its translation is CASSGDRDYNEQFF.